The clone carrying this T cell receptor (beta chain) came up a few times. The antigen is undetermined. Every bit of the isolated RNA underwent reverse transcription, so sequencing read expressed TCRB transcripts. Clones were sequenced by immunoSEQ multiplex PCR, and TCRdb holds only the in-frame ones, with some missing. The data hold about 930,000 clones, with under 20% observed a single time. The data are from a study of beta chain features in type 1 diabetes. Study conclusions and caveats: Researchers cautioned that cDNA sequencing could over-represent cells with high TCR expression.

Germline V gene lookup returns CDR1 SNHLY and CDR2 FYNNEI. This CDR3 is 14 amino acids long. J lost 5 bases, V lost 5 bases, and 5 bases had no gene match. Sequencing was carried out using naive CD4+ T cells from blood. The source is a woman between 18 and 30 years old in good health. The chain couples TRBV2 to TRBJ2-5; 10 bases match TRBD1. The CDR3 is CASSRTGGRETQYF. The CDR3 coding sequence is TGTGCCAGCAGTAGGACAGGGGGAAGGGAGACCCAGTACTTC. The entire variable domain, with the rest obtained from reference TRBV2 and TRBJ2-5, is as follows: EPEVTQTPSHQVTQMGQEVILRCVPISNHLYFYWYRQILGQKVEFLVSFYNNEISEKSEIFDDQFSVERPDGSNFTLKIRSTKLEDSAMYFCASSRTGGRETQYFGPGTRLLVL.